This entry lists 13 T cell receptor beta chains sequenced from one sample in a study of T-cell reconstitution after alpha-beta-depleted transplantation in children. Using unique molecular identifiers, the investigators prepared the TCRbeta library. TCRdb re-derived calls from the PCR reads in MiXCR, one entry per CDR3 protein. The top ten hold 0.79% of the sample, which has 600,000 to 800,000 distinct CDR3 sequences, approximately 14% seen once. Source: PBMCs, taken before TCRalphabeta/CD19-depleted stem cell transplant. Receptors were obtained from a girl aged 2-10 years with congenital amegakaryocytic thrombocytopenia, due to receive a stem cell transplant.

V and J are TRBV5-1 and TRBJ2-1; maybe TRBD1 (5 bases). There are 13 residues in the CDR3. V shed 5 bases and J shed 9 bases, with 15 bases lying between them. Germline CDR1 and CDR2: SGHRS and YFSETQ. The chain's CDR3 is CASRVVQGTEQFF. Here the CDR3 DNA reads TGCGCCAGCAGAGTGGTTCAGGGTACTGAGCAGTTCTTC.

This clonotype was observed many times. This chain joins TRBV6-1 and TRBJ2-7; a weak D match, TRBD1 (6 bases). CDR3 size: 15 residues. Trimming took 6 bases from V and 3 from J, leaving 18 bases between them. Per the germline V gene, CDR1 is MNHNS and CDR2 is SASEGT. In nucleotides, the CDR3 is TGTGCCAGCAGGTCAAGGGGGACACCAATCTACGAGCAGTACTTC. Translation: CASRSRGTPIYEQYF.

The genes are TRBV3-1 and TRBJ2-1; TRBD1 matches 12 bases. V gave up 1 base and J gave up 5 bases; unmatched junction bases: 6. The CDR3 has 17 amino acids. Germline values: CDR1 LGHDT, CDR2 YNNKEL (reference sequence). Written as DNA, the CDR3 is TGTGCCAGCAGCCAAGCCCTGGGACAGGGGGCAAACAATGAGCAGTTCTTC. It codes for CASSQALGQGANNEQFF.

This clonotype was observed at least ten times. The chain employs TRBV24-1 and TRBJ2-3, with 10 bases aligning to TRBD2. The V and J ends lost 9 bases and 4 bases, in that order; junction bases with no gene match: 3. This CDR3 has 13 amino acids. Germline V gene data show CDR1 as KGHDR and CDR2 as SFDVKD. The CDR3 nucleotides read TGTGCCACCCTAGCGGGAGTACCAGATACGCAGTATTTT. Translated: CATLAGVPDTQYF.

This clonotype was detected a few times. The rearrangement links TRBV29-1 to TRBJ2-3, with TRBD2 matching 8 bases. In germline, CDR1 is SQVTM, CDR2 ANQGSEA. This CDR3 contains 13 residues. The trim removed 3 bases at V and 11 bases at J, leaving 10 bases unmatched. The CDR3 DNA is TGCAGCGTTGATGTCGGGAGGGCCGATGAGCAGTATTTT. Its protein product is CSVDVGRADEQYF.

This clonotype was counted at least ten times. For the CDR3, the DNA is TGCAGCGTTGAAACGGAAATGAACACTGAAGCTTTCTTT. This sequence encodes CSVETEMNTEAFF. The chain carries TRBV29-1 and TRBJ1-1; no definite D call. The CDR3 is 13 amino acids. V dropped 2 bases and J dropped 0 bases, with 7 bases sitting between them. Germline CDR1 and CDR2: SQVTM and ANQGSEA. The full variable domain, rest sourced from reference TRBV29-1 and TRBJ1-1, is SAVISQKPSRDICQRGTSLTIQCQVDSQVTMMFWYRQQPGQSLTLIATANQGSEATYESGFVIDKFPISRPNLTFSTLTVSNMSPEDSSIYLCSVETEMNTEAFFGQGTRLTVV.

At least ten counts were recorded for this clonotype. The rearrangement joins TRBV20-1 to TRBJ2-1; D is unresolved. CDR3 size: 15 residues. V lost 0 bases to trimming and J lost 0 bases, with 9 bases between them. Germline CDR1 and CDR2: DFQATT and SNEGSKA (reference sequence). CDR3 residues: CSARDPATSYNEQFF. CDR3 in DNA: TGCAGTGCTAGAGACCCTGCTACCTCCTACAATGAGCAGTTCTTC.

In this sample, this clonotype turned up many times. This chain joins TRBV7-8 and TRBJ1-1; D unclear. V was shortened by 5 bases and J by 1 base, with 14 bases between the two germline ends. Germline lookup yields CDR1 SGHVS and CDR2 FQNEAQ. This CDR3 is 15 amino acids long. The CDR3 loop is CASSPRAGENTEAFF. DNA for the CDR3: TGTGCCAGCAGCCCCCGGGCAGGAGAGAACACTGAAGCTTTCTTT.

This clonotype was counted only a few times. The genes are TRBV13 and TRBJ2-7; 7 positions match TRBD1. This CDR3 has 14 residues. Germline V gene sequence: CDR1 PRHDT, CDR2 FYEKMQ (reference sequence). Trimming took 5 bases from V and 3 from J; bases not matched to a gene: 7. DNA of the CDR3: TGTGCCAGCAGCCAAGGGGACAGCCTCTACGAGCAGTACTTC. It specifies CASSQGDSLYEQYF.

This clonotype was counted a few times. The genes are TRBV1 and TRBJ2-2; the table's D call, TRBD2, was not checked against the DNA. TRBV1 is given as a pseudogene. This CDR3 spans 18 amino acids. CDR3 in DNA: TGCACCAGAGATTGTAAAGGAACTAGCGGGATTTCGTTGGGGGAGCTGTTTTTT. This translates into CTRDCKGTSGISLGELFF.

The V call is TRBV25-1, the J call TRBJ2-3; 7 bases map to TRBD2. There are 15 residues in the CDR3. With 1 base clipped from V and 6 bases from J, the junction kept 7 bases outside the gene matches. Germline CDR1 is MGHDK and CDR2 is SYGVNS. CDR3 region: CASSELGGPFDTQYF. In nucleotides, the CDR3 is TGTGCCAGCAGTGAATTGGGAGGGCCATTCGATACGCAGTATTTT.

At least ten counts were recorded for this clonotype. This chain connects TRBV5-1 to TRBJ2-7; D may be TRBD1 or TRBD2 (5 bases each). Trimming pared 2 bases from V and 5 bases from J, leaving 14 bases between. Germline-derived CDR1 and CDR2 are SGHRS and YFSETQ. CDR3 length equals 14 residues. The CDR3 here is CASSLGTGPNEQYF. The CDR3 DNA follows: TGCGCCAGCAGCTTAGGGACCGGACCAAACGAGCAGTACTTC.

This clonotype was seen ten or more times. The chain combines TRBV20-1 with TRBJ2-2; possibly TRBD2 for D (6 bases). V lost 3 bases to trimming and J lost 5 bases, with 13 bases between them. This CDR3 has 14 amino acids. Germline V gene lookup returns CDR1 DFQATT and CDR2 SNEGSKA (reference sequence). This CDR3 reads CSASRSAGTGELFF. CDR3 DNA: TGCAGTGCTAGTAGGAGCGCGGGGACCGGGGAGCTGTTTTTT.